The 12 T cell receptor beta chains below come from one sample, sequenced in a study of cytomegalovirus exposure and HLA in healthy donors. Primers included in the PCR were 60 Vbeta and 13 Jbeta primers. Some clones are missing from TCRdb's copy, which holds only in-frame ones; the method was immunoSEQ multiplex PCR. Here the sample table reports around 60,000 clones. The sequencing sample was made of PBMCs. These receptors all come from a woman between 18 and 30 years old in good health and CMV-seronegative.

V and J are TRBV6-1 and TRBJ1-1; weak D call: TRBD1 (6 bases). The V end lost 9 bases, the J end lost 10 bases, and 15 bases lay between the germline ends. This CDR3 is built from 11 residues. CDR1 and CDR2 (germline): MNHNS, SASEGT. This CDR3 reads CARSRAGVAFF. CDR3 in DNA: TGTGCCAGAAGTAGGGCAGGGGTAGCTTTCTTT.

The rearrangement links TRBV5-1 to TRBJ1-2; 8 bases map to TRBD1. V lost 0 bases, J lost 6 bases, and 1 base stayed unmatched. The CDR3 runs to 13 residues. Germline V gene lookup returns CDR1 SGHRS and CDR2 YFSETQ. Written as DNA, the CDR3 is TGCGCCAGCAGCTTGGGGACAGGGAATGGCTACACCTTC. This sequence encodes CASSLGTGNGYTF.

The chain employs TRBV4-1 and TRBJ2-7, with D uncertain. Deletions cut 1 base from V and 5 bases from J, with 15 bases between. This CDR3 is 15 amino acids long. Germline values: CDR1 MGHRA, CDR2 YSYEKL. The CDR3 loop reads CASSQGQAVNDEQYF. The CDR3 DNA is TGCGCCAGCAGCCAAGGGCAGGCCGTTAATGACGAGCAGTACTTC.

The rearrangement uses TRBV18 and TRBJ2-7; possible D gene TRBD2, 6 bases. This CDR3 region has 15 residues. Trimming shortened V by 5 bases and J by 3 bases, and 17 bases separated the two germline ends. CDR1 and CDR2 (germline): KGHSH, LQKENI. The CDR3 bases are TGTGCCAGCTCAGAGACCGGGACTTTACTCTACGAGCAGTACTTC. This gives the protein CASSETGTLLYEQYF. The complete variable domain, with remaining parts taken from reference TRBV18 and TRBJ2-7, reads NAGVMQNPRHLVRRRGQEARLRCSPMKGHSHVYWYRQLPEEGLKFMVYLQKENIIDESGMPKERFSAEFPKEGPSILRIQQVVRGDSAAYFCASSETGTLLYEQYFGPGTRLTVT.

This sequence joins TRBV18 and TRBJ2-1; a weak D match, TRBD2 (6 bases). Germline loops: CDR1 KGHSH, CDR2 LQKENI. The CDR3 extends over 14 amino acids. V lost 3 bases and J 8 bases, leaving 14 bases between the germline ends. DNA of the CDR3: TGTGCCAGCTCACCTAAGACTAGTTACGATGAGCAGTTCTTC. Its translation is CASSPKTSYDEQFF.

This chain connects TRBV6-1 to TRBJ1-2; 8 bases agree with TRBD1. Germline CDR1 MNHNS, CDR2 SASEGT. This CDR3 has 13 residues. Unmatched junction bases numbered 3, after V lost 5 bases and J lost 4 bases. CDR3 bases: TGTGCCAGCAGTCAAGACAGGGGCTATGGCTACACCTTC. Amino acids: CASSQDRGYGYTF.

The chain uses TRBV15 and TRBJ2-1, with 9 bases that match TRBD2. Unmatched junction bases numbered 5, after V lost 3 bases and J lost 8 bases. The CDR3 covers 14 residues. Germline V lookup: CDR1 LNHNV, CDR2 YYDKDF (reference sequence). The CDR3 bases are TGTGCCACCAGCAGGGCTAGCGGGATGGATGAGCAGTTCTTC. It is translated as CATSRASGMDEQFF. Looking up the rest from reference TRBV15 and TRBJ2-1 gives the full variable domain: DAMVIQNPRYQVTQFGKPVTLSCSQTLNHNVMYWYQQKSSQAPKLLFHYYDKDFNNEADTPDNFQSRRPNTSFCFLDIRSPGLGDTAMYLCATSRASGMDEQFFGPGTRLTVL.

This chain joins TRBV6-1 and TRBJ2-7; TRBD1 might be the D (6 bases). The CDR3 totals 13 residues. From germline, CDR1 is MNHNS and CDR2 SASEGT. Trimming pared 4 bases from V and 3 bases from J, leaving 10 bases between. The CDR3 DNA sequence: TGTGCCAGCAGTGGGGACACTTACTACGAGCAGTACTTC. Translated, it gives CASSGDTYYEQYF.

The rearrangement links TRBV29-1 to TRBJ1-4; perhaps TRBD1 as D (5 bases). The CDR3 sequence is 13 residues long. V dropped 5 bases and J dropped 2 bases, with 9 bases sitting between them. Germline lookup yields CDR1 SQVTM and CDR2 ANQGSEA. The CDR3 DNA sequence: TGCAGCGTTCGGGCAGGGACTAATGAAAAACTGTTTTTT. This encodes CSVRAGTNEKLFF.

CDR3 nucleotide sequence: TGTGCCTGGAGGGCCGGGACAGGGGGCTGGTTACAGTACTTC. Translating gives CAWRAGTGGWLQYF. V usage is TRBV30 and J usage is TRBJ2-7; 12 nucleotides match TRBD1. The CDR3 totals 14 residues. Unmatched junction bases numbered 10, after V lost 3 bases and J lost 10 bases. Germline lookup yields CDR1 GTSNPN and CDR2 SVGIG (reference sequence).

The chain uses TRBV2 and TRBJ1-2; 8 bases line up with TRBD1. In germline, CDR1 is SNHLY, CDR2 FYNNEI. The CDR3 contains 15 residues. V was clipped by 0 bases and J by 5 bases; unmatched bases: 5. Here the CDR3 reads CASSEAQGAKYGYTF. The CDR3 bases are TGTGCCAGCAGTGAAGCGCAGGGGGCGAAGTATGGCTACACCTTC.

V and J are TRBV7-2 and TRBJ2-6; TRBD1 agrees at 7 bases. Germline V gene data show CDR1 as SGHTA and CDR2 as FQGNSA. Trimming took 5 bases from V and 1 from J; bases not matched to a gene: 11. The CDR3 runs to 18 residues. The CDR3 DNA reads TGTGCCAGCAGCCCCCGGACAGGCACCTTTTCTGGGGCCAACGTCCTGACTTTC. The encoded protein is CASSPRTGTFSGANVLTF.